This TCR beta chain stems from a study of cytomegalovirus exposure and HLA in healthy donors. As concerns this clone: The same CDR3 also results from other DNA sequences found in this sample.

TCRdb's copy holds only in-frame clones and misses some; the assay was immunoSEQ multiplex PCR. Of under 400,000 clones in the sample, 88% are singletons; the top ten hold approximately 0.9%. This CDR3 has 12 amino acids. CDR1 SGHRS and CDR2 YFSETQ come from the germline V gene. V gave up 4 bases and J gave up 4 bases, with 8 bases separating them. The chain joins TRBV5-1 to TRBJ1-1; D not certain. The clonotype comes from a young man in good health and CMV-seronegative. The sample consisted of PBMCs. The DNA of the CDR3 is TGCGCCAGCAGCCCAGGAGGCACTGAAGCTTTCTTT. This translates into CASSPGGTEAFF. Complete variable domain (other parts from reference TRBV5-1 and TRBJ1-1): KAGVTQTPRYLIKTRGQQVTLSCSPISGHRSVSWYQQTPGQGLQFLFEYFSETQRNKGNFPGRFSGRQFSNSRSEMNVSTLELGDSALYLCASSPGGTEAFFGQGTRLTVV.